This record covers a single T cell receptor beta chain. Its antigen is undetermined. The sample comes from a study of CD8+CD57+ T cells in acquired aplastic anemia. Study information: Each DNA sample taken from sorted CD4+ and CD8+ cells came to 3 to 4 ug on average.

All sequencing subjects had displayed CD8+CD57+ cell expansion on flow cytometry. No therapy was given to patients before blood sampling. The CDR3 consists of 16 residues. V lost 5 bases and J lost 0; bases outside the gene matches: 5. Germline-derived CDR1 and CDR2 are SGHRS and YFSETQ. TCR beta VDJ combinations and CDR3 sequences were profiled from genomic DNA. TCRdb re-called the reads with MiXCR, one entry per CDR3 protein. The sample yields around 210,000 distinct CDR3 sequences, roughly 60% seen once. Study outcomes and limitations: Levels of CD8+ Simpson's diversity were not significantly distinct in patients versus controls. Both patients and controls carried the same twenty-nine CD8+ CDR3 sequences.

The chain recombines TRBV5-1 with TRBJ2-6, with 7 bases fitting TRBD1. The clonotype was recovered from a human donor with aplastic anemia. What was sequenced was sorted CD4+, CD8+, or CD8+CD57+ T cells (not recorded which) from PBMCs. The CDR3 coding sequence is TGCGCCAGCAGACGCGAGGGGGCCTCTGGGGCCAACGTCCTGACTTTC. As protein: CASRREGASGANVLTF. Filled out from reference TRBV5-1 and TRBJ2-6, the complete variable domain reads KAGVTQTPRYLIKTRGQQVTLSCSPISGHRSVSWYQQTPGQGLQFLFEYFSETQRNKGNFPGRFSGRQFSNSRSEMNVSTLELGDSALYLCASRREGASGANVLTFGAGSRLTVL.